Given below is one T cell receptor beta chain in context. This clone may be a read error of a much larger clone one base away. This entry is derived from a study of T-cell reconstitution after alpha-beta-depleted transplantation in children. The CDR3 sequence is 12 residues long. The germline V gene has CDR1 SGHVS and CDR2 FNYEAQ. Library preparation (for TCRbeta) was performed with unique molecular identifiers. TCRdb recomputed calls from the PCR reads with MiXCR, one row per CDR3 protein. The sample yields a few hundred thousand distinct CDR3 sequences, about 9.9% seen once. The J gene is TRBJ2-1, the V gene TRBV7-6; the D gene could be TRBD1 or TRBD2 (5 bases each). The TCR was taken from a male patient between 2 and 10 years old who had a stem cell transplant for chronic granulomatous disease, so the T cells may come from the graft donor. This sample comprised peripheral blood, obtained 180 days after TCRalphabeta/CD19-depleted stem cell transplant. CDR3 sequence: CVSSLGTNEQFF. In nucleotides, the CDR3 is TGTGTCAGCAGCCTTGGGACGAATGAGCAGTTCTTC.